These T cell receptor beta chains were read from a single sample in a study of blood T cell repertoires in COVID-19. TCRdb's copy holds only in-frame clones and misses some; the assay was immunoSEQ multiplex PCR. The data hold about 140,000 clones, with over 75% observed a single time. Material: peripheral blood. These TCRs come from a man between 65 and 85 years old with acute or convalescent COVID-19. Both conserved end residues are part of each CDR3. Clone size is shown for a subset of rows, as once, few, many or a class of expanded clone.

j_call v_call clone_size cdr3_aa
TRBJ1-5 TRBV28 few CASRGTGRQPQHF
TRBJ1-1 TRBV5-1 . CASSLATANTEAFF
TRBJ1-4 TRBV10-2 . CASSEGGEKLFF
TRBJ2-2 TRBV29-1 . CSATTGGRSGELFF
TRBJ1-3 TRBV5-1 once CASELGSGNTIYF
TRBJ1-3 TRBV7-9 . CASSSEAISGNTIYF
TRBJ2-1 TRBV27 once CASSLTSGTLGEQFF
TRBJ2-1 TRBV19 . CASSIGTKNNEQFF
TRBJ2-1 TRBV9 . CASSPTGAGGRRYNEQFF
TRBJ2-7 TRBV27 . CASKAGTELTYEQYF
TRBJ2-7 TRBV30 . CAWSAGLYEQYF
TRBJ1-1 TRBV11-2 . CASSLAGNTEAFF
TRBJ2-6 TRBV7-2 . CASSSRGLSSGANVLTF
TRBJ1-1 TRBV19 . CASSMTGPAFF
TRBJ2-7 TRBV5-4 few CASSFQPPGRYEQYF
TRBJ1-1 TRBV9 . CASSVDQGAEAFF
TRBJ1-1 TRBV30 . CAWSRGLMNTEAFF
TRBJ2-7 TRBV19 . CASSSQTGSYEQYF
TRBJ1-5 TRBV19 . CASNSNRDRGDSNQPQHF
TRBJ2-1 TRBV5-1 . CASSLIPPGQGAYNEQFF
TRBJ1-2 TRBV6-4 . CASSDGDRVGYTF
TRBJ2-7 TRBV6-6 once CASSLGRGEQYF
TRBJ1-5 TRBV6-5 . CASSYTQGRNQPQHF
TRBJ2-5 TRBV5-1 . CASSLASDQETQYF
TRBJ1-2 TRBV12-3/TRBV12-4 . CASSPGQNYGYTF
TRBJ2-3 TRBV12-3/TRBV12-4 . CASSLKGADTQYF
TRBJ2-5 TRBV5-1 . CASSYRGRGPETQYF
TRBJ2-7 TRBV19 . CASSILGLAGGSDEQYF
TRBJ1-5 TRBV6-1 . CASSEGQVSNQPQHF
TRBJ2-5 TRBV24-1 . CATSDPRTGDQETQYF
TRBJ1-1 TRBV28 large CASSLLPGWNTEAFF
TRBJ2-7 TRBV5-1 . CASRATSYEQYF
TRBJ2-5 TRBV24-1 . CATSAAKRGRGLQETQYF
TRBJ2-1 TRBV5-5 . CASGREEGKGNEQFF
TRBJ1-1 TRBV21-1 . CASSKRGGLGAFF
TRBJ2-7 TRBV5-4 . CASSSQGRHIYEQYF
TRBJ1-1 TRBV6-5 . CASTLGEGGTEAFF
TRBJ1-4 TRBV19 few CASRRGTGGRTTNEKLFF
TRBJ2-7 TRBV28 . CASSFISGEQYF
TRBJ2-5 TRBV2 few CASSGRLEETQYF